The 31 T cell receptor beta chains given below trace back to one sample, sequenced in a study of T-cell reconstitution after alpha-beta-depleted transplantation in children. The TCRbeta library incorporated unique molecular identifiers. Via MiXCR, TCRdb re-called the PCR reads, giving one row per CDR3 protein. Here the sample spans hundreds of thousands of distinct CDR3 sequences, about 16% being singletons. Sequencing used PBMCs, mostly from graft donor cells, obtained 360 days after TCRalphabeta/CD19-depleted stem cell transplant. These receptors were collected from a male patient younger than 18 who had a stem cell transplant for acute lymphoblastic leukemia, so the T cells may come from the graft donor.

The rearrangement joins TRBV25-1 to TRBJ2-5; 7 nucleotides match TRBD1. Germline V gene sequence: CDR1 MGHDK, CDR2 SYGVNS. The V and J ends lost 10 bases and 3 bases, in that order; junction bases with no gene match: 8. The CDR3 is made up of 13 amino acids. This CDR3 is CATRKGAEETQYF. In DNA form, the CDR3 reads TGTGCCACCCGCAAGGGGGCTGAAGAGACCCAGTACTTC.

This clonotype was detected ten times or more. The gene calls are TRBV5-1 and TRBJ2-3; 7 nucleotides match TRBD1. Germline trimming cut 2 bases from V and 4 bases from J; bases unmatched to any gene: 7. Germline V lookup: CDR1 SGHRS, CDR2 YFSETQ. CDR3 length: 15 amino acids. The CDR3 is CASSFTGDIADTQYF. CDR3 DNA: TGCGCCAGCAGCTTTACAGGGGATATAGCAGATACGCAGTATTTT.

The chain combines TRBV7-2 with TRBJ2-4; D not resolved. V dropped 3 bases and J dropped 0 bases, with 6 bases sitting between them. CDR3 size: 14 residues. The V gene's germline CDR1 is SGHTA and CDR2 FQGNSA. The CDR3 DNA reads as TGTGCCAGCAGCTTTATGCTAGCCAAAAACATTCAGTACTTC. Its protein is CASSFMLAKNIQYF.

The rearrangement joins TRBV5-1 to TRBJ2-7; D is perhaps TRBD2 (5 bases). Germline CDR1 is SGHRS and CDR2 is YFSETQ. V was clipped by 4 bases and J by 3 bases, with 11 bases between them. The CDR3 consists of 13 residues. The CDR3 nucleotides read TGCGCCAGCAGCACCGGGATTTACTACGAGCAGTACTTC. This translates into CASSTGIYYEQYF.

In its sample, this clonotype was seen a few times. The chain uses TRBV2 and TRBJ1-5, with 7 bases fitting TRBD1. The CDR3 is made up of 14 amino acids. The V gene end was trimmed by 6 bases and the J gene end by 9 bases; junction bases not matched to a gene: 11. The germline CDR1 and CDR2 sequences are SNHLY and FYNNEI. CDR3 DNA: TGTGCCAGCAGGCCTGACAGGGATCTTCGGCCCCAGCATTTT. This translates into CASRPDRDLRPQHF.

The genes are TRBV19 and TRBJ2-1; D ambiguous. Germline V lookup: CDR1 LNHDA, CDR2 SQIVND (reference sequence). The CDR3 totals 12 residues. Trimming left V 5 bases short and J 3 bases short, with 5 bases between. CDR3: CASSPFYNEQFF. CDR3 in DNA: TGTGCCAGTAGTCCCTTCTACAATGAGCAGTTCTTC.

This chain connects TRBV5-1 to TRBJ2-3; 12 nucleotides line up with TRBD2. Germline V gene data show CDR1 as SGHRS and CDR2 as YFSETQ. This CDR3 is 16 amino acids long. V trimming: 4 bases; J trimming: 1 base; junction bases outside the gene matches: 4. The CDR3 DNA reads TGCGCCAGCAGCCTGACTAGCGGGAGCCGCACAGATACGCAGTATTTT. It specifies CASSLTSGSRTDTQYF.

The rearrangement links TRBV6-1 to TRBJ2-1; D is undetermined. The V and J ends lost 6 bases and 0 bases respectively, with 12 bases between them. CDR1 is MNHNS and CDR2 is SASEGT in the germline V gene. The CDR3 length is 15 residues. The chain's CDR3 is CASREQSSSYNEQFF. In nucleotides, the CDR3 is TGTGCCAGCAGAGAGCAAAGCAGCTCCTACAATGAGCAGTTCTTC.

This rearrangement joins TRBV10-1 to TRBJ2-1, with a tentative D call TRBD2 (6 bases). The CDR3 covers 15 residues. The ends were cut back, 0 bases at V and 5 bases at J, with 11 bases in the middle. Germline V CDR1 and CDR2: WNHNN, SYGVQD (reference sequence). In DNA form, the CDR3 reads TGCGCCAGCAGTGAGTCTTCGGGAGCTGACAATGAGCAGTTCTTC. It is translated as CASSESSGADNEQFF.

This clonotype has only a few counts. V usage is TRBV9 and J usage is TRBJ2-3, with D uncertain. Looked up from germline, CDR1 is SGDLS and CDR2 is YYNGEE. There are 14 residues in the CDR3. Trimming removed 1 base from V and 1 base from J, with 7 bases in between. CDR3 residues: CASSVQQGTDTQYF. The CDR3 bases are TGTGCCAGCAGCGTACAACAAGGCACAGATACGCAGTATTTT.

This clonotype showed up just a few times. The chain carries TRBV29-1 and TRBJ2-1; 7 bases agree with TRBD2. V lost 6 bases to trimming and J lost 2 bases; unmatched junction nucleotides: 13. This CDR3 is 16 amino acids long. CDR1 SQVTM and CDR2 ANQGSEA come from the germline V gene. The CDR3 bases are TGCAGCGTGACTACGGGACTAAGCGGGACCTACAATGAGCAGTTCTTC. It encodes CSVTTGLSGTYNEQFF.

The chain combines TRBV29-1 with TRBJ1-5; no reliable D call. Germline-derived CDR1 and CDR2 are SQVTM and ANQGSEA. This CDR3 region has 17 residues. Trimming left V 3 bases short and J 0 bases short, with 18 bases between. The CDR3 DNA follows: TGCAGCGTTGAGACTCGAGGGAGCCCCTATAGCAATCAGCCCCAGCATTTT. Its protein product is CSVETRGSPYSNQPQHF. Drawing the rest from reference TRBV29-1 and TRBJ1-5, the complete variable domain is SAVISQKPSRDICQRGTSLTIQCQVDSQVTMMFWYRQQPGQSLTLIATANQGSEATYESGFVIDKFPISRPNLTFSTLTVSNMSPEDSSIYLCSVETRGSPYSNQPQHFGDGTRLSIL.

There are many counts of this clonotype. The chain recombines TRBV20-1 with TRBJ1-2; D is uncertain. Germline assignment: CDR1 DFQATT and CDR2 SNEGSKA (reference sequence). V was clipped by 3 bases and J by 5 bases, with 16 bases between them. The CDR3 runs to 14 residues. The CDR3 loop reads CSASPVSETYGYTF. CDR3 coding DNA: TGCAGTGCTAGCCCCGTGTCGGAAACTTATGGCTACACCTTC.

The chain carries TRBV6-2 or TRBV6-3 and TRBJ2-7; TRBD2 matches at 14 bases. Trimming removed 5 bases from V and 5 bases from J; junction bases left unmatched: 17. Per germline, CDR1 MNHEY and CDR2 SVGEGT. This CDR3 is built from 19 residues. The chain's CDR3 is CASSPWTSGRLGSKDEQYF. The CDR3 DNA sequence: TGTGCCAGCAGTCCGTGGACTAGCGGGAGGTTGGGGTCTAAAGACGAGCAGTACTTC.

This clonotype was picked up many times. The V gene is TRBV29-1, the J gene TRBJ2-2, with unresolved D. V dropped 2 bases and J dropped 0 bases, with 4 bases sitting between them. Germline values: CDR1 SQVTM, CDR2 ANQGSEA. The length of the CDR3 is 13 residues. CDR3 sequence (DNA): TGCAGCGTTGAAAGGTCGAACACCGGGGAGCTGTTTTTT. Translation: CSVERSNTGELFF.

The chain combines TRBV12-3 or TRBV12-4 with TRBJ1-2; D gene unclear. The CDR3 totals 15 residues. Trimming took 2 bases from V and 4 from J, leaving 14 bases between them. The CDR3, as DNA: TGTGCCAGCAGTTTACTCGGAGGCCGACCCTATGGCTACACCTTC. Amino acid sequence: CASSLLGGRPYGYTF.

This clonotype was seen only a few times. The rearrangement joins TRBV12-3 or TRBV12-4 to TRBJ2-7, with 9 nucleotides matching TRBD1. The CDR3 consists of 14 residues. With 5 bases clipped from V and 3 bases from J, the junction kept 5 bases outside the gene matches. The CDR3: CASSNGQGIYEQYF. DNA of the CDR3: TGTGCCAGCAGTAACGGACAGGGGATCTACGAGCAGTACTTC.

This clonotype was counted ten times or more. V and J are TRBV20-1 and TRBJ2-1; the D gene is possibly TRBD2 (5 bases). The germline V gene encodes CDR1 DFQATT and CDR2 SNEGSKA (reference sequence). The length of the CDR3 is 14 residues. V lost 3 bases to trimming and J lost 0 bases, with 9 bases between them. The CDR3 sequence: CSARGGSSYNEQFF. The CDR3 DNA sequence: TGCAGTGCTAGGGGTGGGAGCTCCTACAATGAGCAGTTCTTC.

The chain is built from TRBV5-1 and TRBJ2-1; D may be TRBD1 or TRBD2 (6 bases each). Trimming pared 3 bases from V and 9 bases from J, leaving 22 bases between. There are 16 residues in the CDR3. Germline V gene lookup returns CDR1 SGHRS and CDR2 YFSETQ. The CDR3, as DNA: TGCGCCAGCAGCTCCTCGGAGGGGAGATGGGGGGCTGAGCAGTTCTTC. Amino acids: CASSSSEGRWGAEQFF.

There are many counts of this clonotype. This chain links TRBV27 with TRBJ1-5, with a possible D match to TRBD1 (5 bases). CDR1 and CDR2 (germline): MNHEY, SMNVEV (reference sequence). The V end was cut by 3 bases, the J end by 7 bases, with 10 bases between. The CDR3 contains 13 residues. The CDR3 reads CASSLGRGQPQHF. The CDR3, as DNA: TGTGCCAGCAGTTTGGGGCGGGGGCAGCCCCAGCATTTT.

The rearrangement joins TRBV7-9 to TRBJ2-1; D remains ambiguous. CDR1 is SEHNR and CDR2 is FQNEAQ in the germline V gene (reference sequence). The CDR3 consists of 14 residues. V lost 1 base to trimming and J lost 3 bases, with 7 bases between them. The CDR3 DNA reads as TGTGCCAGCAGCTTAGTACTCCTCTACAATGAGCAGTTCTTC. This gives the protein CASSLVLLYNEQFF.

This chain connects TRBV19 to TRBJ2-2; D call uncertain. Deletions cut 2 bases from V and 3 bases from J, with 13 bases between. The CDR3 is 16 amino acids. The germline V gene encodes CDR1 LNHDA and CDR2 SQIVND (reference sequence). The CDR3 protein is CASSIYGRHYTGELFF. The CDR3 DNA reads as TGTGCCAGTAGTATATATGGGCGGCATTACACCGGGGAGCTGTTTTTT.

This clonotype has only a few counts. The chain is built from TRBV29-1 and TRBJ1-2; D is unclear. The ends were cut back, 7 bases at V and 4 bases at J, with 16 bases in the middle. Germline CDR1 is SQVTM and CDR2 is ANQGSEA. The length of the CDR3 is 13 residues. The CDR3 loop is CSGALPLAYGYTF. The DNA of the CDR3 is TGCAGCGGAGCCCTACCCCTGGCCTATGGCTACACCTTC.

CDR3 nucleotide sequence: TGTGCCAGCAGCCCTCCGAGTGGGACAGGGCTCCGAGGGCAGTACTTC. This sequence encodes CASSPPSGTGLRGQYF. The chain combines TRBV7-9 with TRBJ2-7; TRBD1 aligns across 9 bases. V lost 5 bases and J lost 9; bases outside the gene matches: 17. The CDR3 spans 16 residues. The V gene's germline CDR1 is SEHNR and CDR2 FQNEAQ (reference sequence).

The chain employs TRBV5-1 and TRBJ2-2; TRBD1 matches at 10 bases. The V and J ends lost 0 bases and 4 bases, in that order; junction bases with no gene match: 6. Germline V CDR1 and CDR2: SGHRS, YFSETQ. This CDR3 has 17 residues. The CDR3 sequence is CASSLAPGQGSTGELFF. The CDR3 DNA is TGCGCCAGCAGCTTGGCCCCGGGACAGGGGTCCACCGGGGAGCTGTTTTTT.

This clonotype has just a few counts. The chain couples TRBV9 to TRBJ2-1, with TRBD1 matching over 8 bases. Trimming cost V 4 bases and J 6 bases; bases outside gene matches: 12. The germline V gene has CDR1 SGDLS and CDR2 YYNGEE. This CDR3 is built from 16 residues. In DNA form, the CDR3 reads TGTGCCAGCAGCCCCCACCGGACAGGGAGAGCCAATGAGCAGTTCTTC. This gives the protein CASSPHRTGRANEQFF.

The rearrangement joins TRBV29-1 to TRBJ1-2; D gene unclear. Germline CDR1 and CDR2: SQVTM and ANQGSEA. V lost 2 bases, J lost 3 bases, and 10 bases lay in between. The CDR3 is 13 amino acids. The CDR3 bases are TGCAGCGTTGAAAAGGGAAACCACTATGGCTACACCTTC. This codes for CSVEKGNHYGYTF.

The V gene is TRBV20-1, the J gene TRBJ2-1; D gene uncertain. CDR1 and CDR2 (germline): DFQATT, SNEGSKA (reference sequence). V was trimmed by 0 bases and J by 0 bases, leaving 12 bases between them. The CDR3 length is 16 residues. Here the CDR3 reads CSARDPPESSYNEQFF. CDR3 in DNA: TGCAGTGCTAGAGACCCCCCGGAAAGCTCCTACAATGAGCAGTTCTTC.

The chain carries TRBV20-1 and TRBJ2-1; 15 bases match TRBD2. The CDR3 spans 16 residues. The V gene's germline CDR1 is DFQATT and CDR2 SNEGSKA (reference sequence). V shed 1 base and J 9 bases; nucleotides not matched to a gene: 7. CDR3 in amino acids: CSARGGLAGGRSEQFF. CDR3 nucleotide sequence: TGCAGTGCTAGAGGCGGACTAGCGGGAGGGCGAAGTGAGCAGTTCTTC.

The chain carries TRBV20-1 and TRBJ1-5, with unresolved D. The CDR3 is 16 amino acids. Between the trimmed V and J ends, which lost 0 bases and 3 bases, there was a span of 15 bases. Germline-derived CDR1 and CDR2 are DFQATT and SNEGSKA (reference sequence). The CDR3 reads CSARDFKDGLNQPQHF. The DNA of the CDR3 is TGCAGTGCTAGAGATTTTAAGGACGGACTCAATCAGCCCCAGCATTTT.

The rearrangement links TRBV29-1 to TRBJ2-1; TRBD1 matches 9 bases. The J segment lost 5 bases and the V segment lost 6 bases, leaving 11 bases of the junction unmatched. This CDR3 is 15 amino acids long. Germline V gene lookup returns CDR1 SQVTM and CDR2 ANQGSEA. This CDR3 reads CSVGGGQGLHNEQFF. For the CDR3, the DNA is TGCAGCGTGGGGGGGGGACAGGGCTTACACAATGAGCAGTTCTTC.